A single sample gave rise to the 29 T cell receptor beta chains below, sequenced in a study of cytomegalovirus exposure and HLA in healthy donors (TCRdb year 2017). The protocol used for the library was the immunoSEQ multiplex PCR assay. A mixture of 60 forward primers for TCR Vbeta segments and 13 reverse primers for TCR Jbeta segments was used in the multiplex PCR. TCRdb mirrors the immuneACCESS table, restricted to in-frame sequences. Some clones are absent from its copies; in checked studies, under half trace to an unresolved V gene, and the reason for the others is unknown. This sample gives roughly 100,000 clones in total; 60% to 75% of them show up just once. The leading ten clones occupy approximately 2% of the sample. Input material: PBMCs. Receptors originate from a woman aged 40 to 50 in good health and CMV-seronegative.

DNA for the CDR3: TGCGCCAGCAAGCCGGGACAGGGAGGCGAGCAGTACTTC. Protein: CASKPGQGGEQYF. The V gene is TRBV10-2, the J gene TRBJ2-5, with 9 bases lining up with TRBD1. The J call could be wrong; TRBJ2-7 is a better fit for the DNA end. CDR3 size: 13 residues. The germline gives CDR1 WSHSY, CDR2 SAAADI.

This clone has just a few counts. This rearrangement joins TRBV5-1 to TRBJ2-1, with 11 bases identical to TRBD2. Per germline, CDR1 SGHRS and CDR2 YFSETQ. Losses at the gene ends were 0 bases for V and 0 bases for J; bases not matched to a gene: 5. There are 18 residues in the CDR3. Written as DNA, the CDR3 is TGCGCCAGCAGCTTGGCTAGCGGGAGGCCGAGCTCCTACAATGAGCAGTTCTTC. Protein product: CASSLASGRPSSYNEQFF.

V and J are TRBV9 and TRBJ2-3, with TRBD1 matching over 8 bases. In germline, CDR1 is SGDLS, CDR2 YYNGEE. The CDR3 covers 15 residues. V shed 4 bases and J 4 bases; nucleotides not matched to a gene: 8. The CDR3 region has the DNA TGTGCCAGCAGCTCAGGACAGGGAATCCCAGATACGCAGTATTTT. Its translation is CASSSGQGIPDTQYF.

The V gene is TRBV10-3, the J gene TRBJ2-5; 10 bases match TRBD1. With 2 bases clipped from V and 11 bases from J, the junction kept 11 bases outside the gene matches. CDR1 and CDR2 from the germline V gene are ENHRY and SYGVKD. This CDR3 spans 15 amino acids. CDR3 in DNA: TGTGCCATCAGTGAGCCGGGGACAGGGGTCGAAGGGCAGTACTTC. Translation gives CAISEPGTGVEGQYF.

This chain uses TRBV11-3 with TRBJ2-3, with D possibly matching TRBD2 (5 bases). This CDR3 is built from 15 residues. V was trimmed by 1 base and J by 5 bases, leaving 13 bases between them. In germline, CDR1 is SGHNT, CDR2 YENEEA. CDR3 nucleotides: TGTGCCAGCAGCTTAGCGGGATCCGGAAAAGATACGCAGTATTTT. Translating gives CASSLAGSGKDTQYF.

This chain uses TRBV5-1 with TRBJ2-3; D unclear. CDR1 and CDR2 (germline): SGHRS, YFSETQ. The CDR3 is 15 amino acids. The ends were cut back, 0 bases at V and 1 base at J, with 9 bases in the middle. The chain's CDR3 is CASSLEAAGTDTQYF. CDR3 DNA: TGCGCCAGCAGCTTGGAGGCGGCGGGCACAGATACGCAGTATTTT. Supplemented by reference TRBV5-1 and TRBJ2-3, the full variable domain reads KAGVTQTPRYLIKTRGQQVTLSCSPISGHRSVSWYQQTPGQGLQFLFEYFSETQRNKGNFPGRFSGRQFSNSRSEMNVSTLELGDSALYLCASSLEAAGTDTQYFGPGTRLTVL.

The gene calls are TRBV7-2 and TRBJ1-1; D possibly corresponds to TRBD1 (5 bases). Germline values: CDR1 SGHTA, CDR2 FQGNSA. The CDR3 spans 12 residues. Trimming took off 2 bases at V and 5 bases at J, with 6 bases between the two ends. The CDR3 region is CASSLPGTEAFF. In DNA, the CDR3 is TGTGCCAGCAGCTTACCAGGGACTGAAGCTTTCTTT.

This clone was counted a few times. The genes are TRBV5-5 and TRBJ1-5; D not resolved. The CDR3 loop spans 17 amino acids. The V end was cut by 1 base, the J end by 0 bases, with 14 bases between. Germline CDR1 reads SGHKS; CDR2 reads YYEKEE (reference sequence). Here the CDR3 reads CASSLSLISNSNQPQHF. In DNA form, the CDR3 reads TGTGCCAGCAGCTTGAGTCTGATTAGTAATAGCAATCAGCCCCAGCATTTT.

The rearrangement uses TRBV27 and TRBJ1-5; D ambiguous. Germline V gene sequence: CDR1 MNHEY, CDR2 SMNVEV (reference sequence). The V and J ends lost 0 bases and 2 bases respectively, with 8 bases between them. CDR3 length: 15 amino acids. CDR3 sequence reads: CASSLSRTGNQPQHF. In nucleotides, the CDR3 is TGTGCCAGCAGTTTATCGAGAACGGGCAATCAGCCCCAGCATTTT.

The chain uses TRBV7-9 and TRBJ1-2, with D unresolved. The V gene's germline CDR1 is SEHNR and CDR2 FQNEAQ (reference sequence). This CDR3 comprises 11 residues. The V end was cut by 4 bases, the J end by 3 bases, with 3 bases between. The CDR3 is CASSSDYGYTF. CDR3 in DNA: TGTGCCAGCAGCTCCGACTATGGCTACACCTTC.

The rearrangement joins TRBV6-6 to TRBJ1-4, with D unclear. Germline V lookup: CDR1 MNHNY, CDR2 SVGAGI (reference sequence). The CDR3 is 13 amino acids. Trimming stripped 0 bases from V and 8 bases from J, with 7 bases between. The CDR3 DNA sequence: TGTGCCAGCAGTTACTCGAGAGGAGAAAAACTGTTTTTT. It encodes CASSYSRGEKLFF.

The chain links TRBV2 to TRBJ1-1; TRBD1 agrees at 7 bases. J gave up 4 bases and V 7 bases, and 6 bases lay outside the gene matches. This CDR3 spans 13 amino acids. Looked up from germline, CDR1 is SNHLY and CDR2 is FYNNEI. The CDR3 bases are TGTGCCAGCAACAGGGACAGTTCCACTGAAGCTTTCTTT. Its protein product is CASNRDSSTEAFF.

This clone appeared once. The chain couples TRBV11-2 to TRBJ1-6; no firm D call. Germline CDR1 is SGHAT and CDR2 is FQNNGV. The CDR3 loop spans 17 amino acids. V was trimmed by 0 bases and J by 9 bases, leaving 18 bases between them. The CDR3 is CASSLESLTISGSPLHF. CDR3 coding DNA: TGTGCCAGCAGCTTAGAATCCCTGACTATAAGTGGTTCACCCCTCCACTTT.

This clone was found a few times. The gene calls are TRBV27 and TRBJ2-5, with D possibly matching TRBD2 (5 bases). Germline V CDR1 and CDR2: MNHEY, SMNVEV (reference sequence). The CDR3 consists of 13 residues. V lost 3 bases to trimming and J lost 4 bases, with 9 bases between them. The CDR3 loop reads CASSFGGRETQYF. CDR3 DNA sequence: TGTGCCAGCAGTTTTGGAGGCCGAGAGACCCAGTACTTC.

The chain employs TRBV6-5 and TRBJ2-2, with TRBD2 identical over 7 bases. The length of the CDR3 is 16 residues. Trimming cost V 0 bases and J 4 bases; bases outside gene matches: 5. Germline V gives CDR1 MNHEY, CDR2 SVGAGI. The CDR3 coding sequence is TGTGCCAGCAGTTACTCAACTAGCGAGGGCACCGGGGAGCTGTTTTTT. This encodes CASSYSTSEGTGELFF.

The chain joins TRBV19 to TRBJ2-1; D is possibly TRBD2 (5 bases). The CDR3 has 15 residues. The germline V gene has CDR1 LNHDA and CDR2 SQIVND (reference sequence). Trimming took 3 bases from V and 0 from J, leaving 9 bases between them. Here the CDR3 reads CASSINGDSYNEQFF. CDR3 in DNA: TGTGCCAGTAGTATTAACGGGGACTCCTACAATGAGCAGTTCTTC.

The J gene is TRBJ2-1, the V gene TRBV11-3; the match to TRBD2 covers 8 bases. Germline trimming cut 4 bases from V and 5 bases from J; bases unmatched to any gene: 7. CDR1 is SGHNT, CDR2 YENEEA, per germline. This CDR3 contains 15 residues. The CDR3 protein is CASSSWSGSDNEQFF. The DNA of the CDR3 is TGTGCCAGCAGCTCATGGAGCGGGAGTGACAATGAGCAGTTCTTC.

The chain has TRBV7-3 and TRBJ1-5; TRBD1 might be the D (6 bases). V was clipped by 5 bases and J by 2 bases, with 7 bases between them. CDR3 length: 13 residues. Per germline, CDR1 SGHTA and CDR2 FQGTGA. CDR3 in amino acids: CASSRQGNQPQHF. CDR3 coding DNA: TGTGCCAGCAGCCGACAGGGCAATCAGCCCCAGCATTTT.

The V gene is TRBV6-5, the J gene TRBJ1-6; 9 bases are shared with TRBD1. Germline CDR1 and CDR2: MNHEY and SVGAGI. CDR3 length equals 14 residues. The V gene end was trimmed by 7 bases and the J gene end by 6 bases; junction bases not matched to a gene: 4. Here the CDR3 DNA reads TGTGCCAGCATAGGGACAGGGCTTAATTCACCCCTCCACTTT. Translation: CASIGTGLNSPLHF.

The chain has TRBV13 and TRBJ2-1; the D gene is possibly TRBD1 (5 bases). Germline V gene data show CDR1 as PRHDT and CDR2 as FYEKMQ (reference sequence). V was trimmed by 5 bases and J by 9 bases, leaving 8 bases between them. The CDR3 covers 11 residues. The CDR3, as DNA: TGTGCCAGCAGCACCAGGGCTGAGCAGTTCTTC. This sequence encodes CASSTRAEQFF.

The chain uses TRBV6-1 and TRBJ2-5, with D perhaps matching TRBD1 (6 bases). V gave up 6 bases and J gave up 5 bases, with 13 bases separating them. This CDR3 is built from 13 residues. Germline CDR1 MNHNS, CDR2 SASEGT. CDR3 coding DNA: TGTGCCAGCAGGCAACAGGGCCTCGAGACCCAGTACTTC. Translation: CASRQQGLETQYF.

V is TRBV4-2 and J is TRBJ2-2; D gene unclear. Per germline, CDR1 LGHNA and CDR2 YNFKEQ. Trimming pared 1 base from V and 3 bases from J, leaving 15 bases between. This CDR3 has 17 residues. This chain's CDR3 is CASSQVAELSDTGELFF. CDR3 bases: TGTGCCAGCAGCCAAGTTGCGGAACTGAGCGACACCGGGGAGCTGTTTTTT.

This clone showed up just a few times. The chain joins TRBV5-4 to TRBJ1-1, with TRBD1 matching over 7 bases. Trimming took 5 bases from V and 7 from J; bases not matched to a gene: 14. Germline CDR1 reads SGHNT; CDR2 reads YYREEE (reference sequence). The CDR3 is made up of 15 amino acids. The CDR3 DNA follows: TGTGCCAGCAGATTCGGGACAGTGAATCAAAATGAAGCTTTCTTT. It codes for CASRFGTVNQNEAFF.

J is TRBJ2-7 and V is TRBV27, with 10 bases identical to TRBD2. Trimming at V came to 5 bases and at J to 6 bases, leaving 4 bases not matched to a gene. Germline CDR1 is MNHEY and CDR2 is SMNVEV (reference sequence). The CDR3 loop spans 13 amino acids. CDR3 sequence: CASSTGLAVEQYF. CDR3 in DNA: TGTGCCAGCAGTACTGGACTAGCGGTCGAGCAGTACTTC.

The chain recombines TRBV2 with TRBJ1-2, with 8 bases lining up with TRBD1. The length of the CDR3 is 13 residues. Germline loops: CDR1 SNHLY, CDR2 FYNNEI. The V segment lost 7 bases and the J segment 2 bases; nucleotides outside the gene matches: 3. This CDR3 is CASKRDRNYGYTF. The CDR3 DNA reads TGTGCCAGCAAGAGGGACAGGAACTATGGCTACACCTTC.

Here the CDR3 reads CASSVGGGLRHEQYF. The CDR3 DNA follows: TGTGCCAGCAGCGTAGGGGGAGGGCTACGCCACGAGCAGTACTTC. V and J are TRBV28 and TRBJ2-7; the D gene is possibly TRBD2 (7 bases). CDR3 length: 15 amino acids. V lost 6 bases to trimming and J lost 5 bases, with 20 bases between them. The germline CDR1 and CDR2 sequences are MDHEN and SYDVKM.

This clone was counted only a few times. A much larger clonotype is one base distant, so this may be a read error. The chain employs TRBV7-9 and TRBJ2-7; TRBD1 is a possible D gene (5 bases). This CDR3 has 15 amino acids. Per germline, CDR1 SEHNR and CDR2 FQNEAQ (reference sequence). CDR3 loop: CTSSDPGKTSYEQYF. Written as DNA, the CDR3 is TGTACCAGCAGCGATCCAGGGAAAACATCCTACGAGCAGTACTTC.

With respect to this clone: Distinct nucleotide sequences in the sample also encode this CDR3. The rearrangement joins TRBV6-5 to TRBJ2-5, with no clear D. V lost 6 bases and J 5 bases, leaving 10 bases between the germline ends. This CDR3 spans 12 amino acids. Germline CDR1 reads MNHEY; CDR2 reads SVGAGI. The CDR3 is CASSPGSETQYF. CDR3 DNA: TGTGCCAGCAGCCCCGGGTCCGAGACCCAGTACTTC.

CDR3 DNA sequence: TGTGCCAGCAGTGAATCTGAGACTACCCCTCTCGGCTACACCTTC. Amino acid sequence: CASSESETTPLGYTF. The J gene is TRBJ1-2, the V gene TRBV25-1; unclear D gene. Germline V gene sequence: CDR1 MGHDK, CDR2 SYGVNS. This CDR3 is 15 amino acids long. Trimming took 1 base from V and 8 from J, leaving 17 bases between them.